This is a list of T cell receptor beta chains from one sample in a study of PD-1 blockade in classical Hodgkin lymphoma. Produced via immunoSEQ multiplex PCR; TCRdb's table is partial and in-frame only. The repertoire holds about 93,000 clones, with over 75% as singletons. Material: peripheral blood mononuclear cells (PBMCs), obtained before the fourth cycle of nivolumab. The receptors were gathered from a human donor with classical Hodgkin lymphoma. The CDR3 runs from the conserved cysteine through the conserved F or W. The D gene is left open where the match is weak. Where a row states a size, it is once, few, many or the class of an expanded clone; other rows omit it.

j_call v_call clone_size d_call cdr3_aa cdr3_nt
TRBJ2-3 TRBV5-4 . . CASSLEGLRPDTQYF TGTGCCAGCAGCTTGGAGGGCTTGCGGCCAGATACGCAGTATTTT
TRBJ2-2 TRBV5-1 many . CASSPVTGELFF TGCGCCAGCAGCCCTGTAACCGGGGAGCTGTTTTTT
TRBJ2-7 TRBV29-1 once . CSVGTSGTYEQYF TGCAGCGTTGGGACCTCCGGGACCTACGAGCAGTACTTC
TRBJ2-3 TRBV2 . . CASSESQYITDTQYF TGTGCCAGCAGTGAGTCCCAGTATATCACAGATACGCAGTATTTT
TRBJ1-4 TRBV18 . . CASSPSPSEKLFF TGTGCCAGCTCACCATCCCCCTCGGAAAAACTGTTTTTT
TRBJ2-5 TRBV19 . TRBD2 CATSSGGSQETQYF TGTGCCACCTCTAGCGGGGGGTCCCAAGAGACCCAGTACTTC
TRBJ2-7 TRBV18 . . CASSPRRGNYEQYF TGTGCCAGCTCACCACGTCGGGGAAACTACGAGCAGTACTTC
TRBJ1-1 TRBV7-9 . TRBD1 CASSLAYRGGDTEAFF TGTGCCAGCAGCTTAGCTTACAGGGGAGGGGACACTGAAGCTTTCTTT
TRBJ1-5 TRBV10-3 few . CAISVPGGPQHF TGTGCCATCAGTGTTCCGGGGGGGCCCCAGCATTTT
TRBJ1-4 TRBV6-6 . . CASSYSAERDEKLFF TGTGCCAGCAGTTACTCGGCCGAAAGGGATGAAAAACTGTTTTTT
TRBJ1-3 TRBV7-2 . . CASSLAESSSGNTIYF TGTGCCAGCAGCTTGGCAGAGTCATCCTCTGGAAACACCATATATTTT
TRBJ2-7 TRBV11-2 . . CASSFLTGSEQYF TGTGCCAGCAGTTTCCTTACAGGGTCCGAGCAGTACTTC
TRBJ2-3 TRBV7-2 . . CASSWERASTDTQYF TGTGCCAGCAGCTGGGAGCGCGCGAGCACAGATACGCAGTATTTT
TRBJ2-3 TRBV9 . . CASSVVAGQDTQYF TGTGCCAGCAGCGTAGTGGCGGGTCAAGATACGCAGTATTTT
TRBJ1-6 TRBV6-1 . . CASSARVRTYNSPLHF TGTGCCAGCAGTGCCCGGGTTCGAACCTATAATTCACCCCTCCACTTT
TRBJ2-2 TRBV7-9 many . CASSRSANTGELFF TGTGCCAGCAGCCGAAGTGCGAACACCGGGGAGCTGTTTTTT
TRBJ2-7 TRBV6-5 . . CASSYFGQYEQYF TGTGCCAGCAGTTATTTCGGACAGTACGAGCAGTACTTC
TRBJ2-1 TRBV28 . . CASSSQGQSSYNEQFF TGTGCCAGCAGTTCCCAGGGGCAGAGCTCCTACAATGAGCAGTTCTTC
TRBJ2-7 TRBV29-1 . TRBD1 CSVDKGGGQGGYEQYF TGCAGCGTTGATAAAGGAGGAGGACAGGGCGGGTACGAGCAGTACTTC
TRBJ2-7 TRBV29-1 . . CSVEANYEQYF TGCAGCGTGGAGGCCAACTACGAGCAGTACTTC
TRBJ2-7 TRBV7-9 . . CASSLRAGFSEQYF TGTGCCAGCAGCTTAAGGGCCGGATTTTCCGAGCAGTACTTC
TRBJ2-2 TRBV9 once . CASSAGDSLSGELFF TGTGCCAGCAGCGCCGGGGACTCCCTATCCGGGGAGCTGTTTTTT
TRBJ2-2 TRBV7-6 . . CASSLAPAPNTGELFF TGTGCCAGCAGCTTAGCGCCTGCTCCGAACACCGGGGAGCTGTTTTTT
TRBJ2-3 TRBV6-5 . . CASSYRRGHTDTQYF TGTGCCAGCAGTTACCGTAGGGGCCACACAGATACGCAGTATTTT
TRBJ1-1 TRBV6-5 . . CASSYQEAFF TGTGCCAGCAGTTACCAGGAAGCTTTCTTT